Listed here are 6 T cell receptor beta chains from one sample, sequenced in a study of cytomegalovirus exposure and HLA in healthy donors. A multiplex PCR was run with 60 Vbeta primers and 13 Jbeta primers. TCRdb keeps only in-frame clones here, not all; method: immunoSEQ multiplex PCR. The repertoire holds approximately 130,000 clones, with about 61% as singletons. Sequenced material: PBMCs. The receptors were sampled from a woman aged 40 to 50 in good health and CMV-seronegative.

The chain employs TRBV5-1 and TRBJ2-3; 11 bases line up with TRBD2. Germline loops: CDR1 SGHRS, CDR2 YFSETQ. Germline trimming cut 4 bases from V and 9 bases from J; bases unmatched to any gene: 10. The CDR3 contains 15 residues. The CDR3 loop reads CASSRLAGRSGTQYF. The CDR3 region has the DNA TGCGCCAGCAGCCGACTAGCGGGGCGCAGCGGGACGCAGTATTTT.

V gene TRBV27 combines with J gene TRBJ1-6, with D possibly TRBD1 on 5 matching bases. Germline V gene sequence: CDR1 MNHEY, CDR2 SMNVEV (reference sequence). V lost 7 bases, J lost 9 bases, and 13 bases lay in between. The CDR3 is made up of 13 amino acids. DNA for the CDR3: TGTGCCAGCACAGGGTTCGTCGGTTCACCCCTCCACTTT. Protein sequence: CASTGFVGSPLHF.

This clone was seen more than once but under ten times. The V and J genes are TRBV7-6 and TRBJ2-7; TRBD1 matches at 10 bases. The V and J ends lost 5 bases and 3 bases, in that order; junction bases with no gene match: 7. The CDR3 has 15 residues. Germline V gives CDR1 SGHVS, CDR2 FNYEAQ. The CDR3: CASSPTGQGNYEQYF. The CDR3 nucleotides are TGTGCCAGCAGCCCAACGGGACAGGGGAACTACGAGCAGTACTTC.

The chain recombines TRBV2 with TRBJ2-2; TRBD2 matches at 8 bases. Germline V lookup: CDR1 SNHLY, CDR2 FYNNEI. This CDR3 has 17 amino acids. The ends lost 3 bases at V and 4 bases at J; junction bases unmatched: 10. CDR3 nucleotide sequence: TGTGCCAGCAGTGAGCCGCCATGGCGGGGGGTCACCGGGGAGCTGTTTTTT. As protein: CASSEPPWRGVTGELFF.

CDR3 nucleotides: TGTGCCAGCAGCCCTCTCTACGAGCAGTACTTC. Its translation: CASSPLYEQYF. The genes are TRBV28 and TRBJ2-7, with unresolved D. In germline, CDR1 is MDHEN, CDR2 SYDVKM. Trimming shortened V by 6 bases and J by 3 bases, and 6 bases separated the two germline ends. The CDR3 extends over 11 amino acids.

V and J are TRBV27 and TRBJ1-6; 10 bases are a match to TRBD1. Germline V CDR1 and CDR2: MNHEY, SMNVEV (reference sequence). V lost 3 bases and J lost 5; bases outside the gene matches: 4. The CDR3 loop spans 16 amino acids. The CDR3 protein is CASSLGQGSHNSPLHF. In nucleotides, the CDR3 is TGTGCCAGCAGTTTGGGACAGGGGTCCCATAATTCACCCCTCCACTTT.